This T cell receptor beta chain derives from a study of Ad26.COV2.S vaccination and SARS-CoV-2 variants. Looking at the study overall: Intramuscular Ad26.COV2.S doses were given once or twice, 56 days apart. General study points: Considerable breadth of spike-specific CD8+ and CD4+ T cell responses has reportedly been documented following vaccination. Those who received the vaccine showed greater spike-specific TCR breadth than those given placebo.

Here immunoSEQ multiplex PCR was the method, and the copy in TCRdb shows in-frame clones only, minus some. The sample includes about 450,000 clones, approximately 89% seen only once; the top ten take over 2.5%. Treatment described: about 20 received Ad26.COV2.S at low or high dose, single or two shots; about 5 received placebo; per-sample allocation not given. Samples analyzed were those drawn on day 63 after the first vaccine or placebo injection. For this clone: Its target is unknown.

The germline CDR1 and CDR2 sequences are SGDLS and YYNGEE. This CDR3 has 16 amino acids. J lost 3 bases, V lost 1 base, and 9 bases had no gene match. This chain links TRBV9 with TRBJ1-2; 7 bases line up with TRBD1. This clonotype was obtained from a person between 18 and 65 years old who received the Ad26.COV2.S COVID-19 vaccine or a placebo. The source was peripheral blood, collected in a trial of Ad26.COV2.S vaccine versus placebo. CDR3 nucleotides: TGTGCCAGCAGCGTATTAGGGGGAACAGGGGACTATGGCTACACCTTC. This gives the protein CASSVLGGTGDYGYTF.